One sample yielded the 5 T cell receptor beta chains listed below, sequenced in a study of T cell responses to AZD1222 COVID-19 vaccine. The protocol was immunoSEQ multiplex PCR, while the TCRdb copy is restricted to in-frame clones and leaves out a portion. The repertoire includes tens of thousands of clones, 75% to 85% of them detected once, and roughly 21% sits in the top ten. The source material was peripheral blood, sampled on day 0 of AZD1222 vaccination. These receptors all stem from an adult in good health.

The chain combines TRBV19 with TRBJ2-7; D may be TRBD1 (6 bases). This CDR3 contains 14 residues. V shed 7 bases and J shed 7 bases, with 20 bases lying between them. CDR1 and CDR2 from the germline V gene are LNHDA and SQIVND (reference sequence). The CDR3 sequence: CASMNLGAPVEQYF. Written as DNA, the CDR3 is TGTGCCAGTATGAATTTGGGGGCCCCCGTGGAGCAGTACTTC.

The V gene is TRBV6-4, the J gene TRBJ1-1; D gene ambiguous. Germline-derived CDR1 and CDR2 are MRHNA and SNTAGT. CDR3 length equals 14 residues. Between the trimmed V and J ends, which lost 0 bases and 1 base, there was a span of 6 bases. In DNA, the CDR3 is TGTGCCAGCAGTGACTCAGGCGAGAACACTGAAGCTTTCTTT. It is translated as CASSDSGENTEAFF.

The chain uses TRBV27 and TRBJ1-1; weak D call: TRBD1 (5 bases). The germline V gene encodes CDR1 MNHEY and CDR2 SMNVEV (reference sequence). The germline V and J ends were trimmed by 6 bases and 6 bases, with 17 bases remaining between them. The CDR3 spans 14 residues. The CDR3 loop is CASSRGPPTAEAFF. CDR3 in DNA: TGTGCCAGCAGCCGGGGCCCCCCGACCGCTGAAGCTTTCTTT.

This clone has more than one count but fewer than ten. The chain combines TRBV5-4 with TRBJ2-7; D possibly uses TRBD1 or TRBD2 (6 bases each). This CDR3 spans 14 amino acids. CDR1 and CDR2 (germline): SGHNT, YYREEE (reference sequence). Trimming pared 3 bases from V and 5 bases from J, leaving 15 bases between. CDR3 coding DNA: TGTGCCAGCAGCTGGGGGGTCACAGGGAACGAGCAGTACTTC. This gives the protein CASSWGVTGNEQYF.

The chain is built from TRBV28 and TRBJ2-7; 9 bases match TRBD1. This CDR3 region has 14 residues. Trimming took 6 bases from V and 3 from J; bases not matched to a gene: 6. In germline, CDR1 is MDHEN, CDR2 SYDVKM. The CDR3 DNA reads TGTGCCAGCAGCCGCCGGGACAGGGTCTACGAGCAGTACTTC. Translation gives CASSRRDRVYEQYF.